This is a list of T cell receptor beta chains from one sample in a study of shared clonotypes between healthy human individuals. TCRdb's table, derived via immunoSEQ multiplex PCR, lists solely in-frame clones and lacks some. The sample holds about 2.1 million clones; approximately 94% are singletons and the top ten take under 2%. Source material: naive CD8+ T cells from PBMCs. The receptors here all came from a man aged 18 to 35 in good health. Some clones in this sample may be carry-over from other donors' samples. Each CDR3 is given with its conserved first and last residue. Each record gives: J gene, clone size, D gene, V gene, CDR3 protein, CDR3 DNA. A D gene is named only where the DNA matches it firmly. Size is stated for part of the rows, as once, few or many counts, or as a class when the clone is expanded.

TRBJ2-7,-,TRBD2,TRBV29-1,CSVGLAGPYEQYF,TGCAGCGTTGGACTAGCGGGACCTTACGAGCAGTACTTC
TRBJ1-1,once,-,TRBV4-1,CASSPLRGGGNTEAFF,TGCGCCAGCAGCCCCTTAAGGGGAGGCGGGAACACTGAAGCTTTCTTT
TRBJ2-3,-,-,TRBV11-1,CASSPRADTQYF,TGTGCCAGCAGCCCTAGGGCAGATACGCAGTATTTT
TRBJ1-1,-,TRBD1,TRBV9,CASSVGATGTEAFF,TGTGCCAGCAGCGTAGGGGCGACAGGGACTGAAGCTTTCTTT
TRBJ2-5,-,-,TRBV29-1,CSVDPLAKQETQYF,TGCAGCGTTGACCCACTAGCAAAGCAAGAGACCCAGTACTTC
TRBJ2-3,-,TRBD2,TRBV7-3,CASSLTPRERGATDTQYF,TGTGCCAGCAGCTTAACGCCTAGGGAGCGGGGGGCAACAGATACGCAGTATTTT
TRBJ2-2,-,-,TRBV28,CASSLWQGRTGELFF,TGTGCCAGCAGTTTGTGGCAGGGTCGCACCGGGGAGCTGTTTTTT
TRBJ2-1,-,-,TRBV4-3,CASSQDEARESYNEQFF,TGCGCCAGCAGCCAAGATGAGGCACGGGAGTCATACAATGAGCAGTTCTTC
TRBJ1-1,-,-,TRBV28,CASSPVWDENTEAFF,TGTGCCAGCAGTCCTGTCTGGGACGAGAACACTGAAGCTTTCTTT
TRBJ1-2,-,-,TRBV13,CASSSEGNYGYTF,TGTGCCAGCAGCTCGGAGGGGAACTATGGCTACACCTTC
TRBJ1-1,-,-,TRBV11-1,CASSLVNTHTEAFF,TGTGCCAGCAGCTTAGTTAATACGCACACTGAAGCTTTCTTT
TRBJ1-2,-,-,TRBV25-1,CASSGRQGGGYTF,TGTGCCAGCAGTGGCCGTCAGGGAGGTGGCTACACCTTC
TRBJ1-4,-,-,TRBV7-9,CATASGGAVKGEKLFF,TGTGCCACCGCGTCCGGGGGGGCGGTAAAAGGGGAAAAACTGTTTTTT
TRBJ2-1,-,TRBD1,TRBV19,CASSIWDRGNNEQFF,TGTGCCAGTAGTATCTGGGACAGGGGGAACAATGAGCAGTTCTTC
TRBJ2-3,-,-,TRBV15,CATSRVEGGGLAPQYF,TGTGCCACCAGCAGAGTAGAGGGAGGAGGGTTAGCGCCGCAGTATTTT
TRBJ1-2,-,-,TRBV5-1,CASSLGQVLYGYTF,TGCGCCAGCAGCTTGGGACAGGTCCTCTATGGCTACACCTTC
TRBJ2-1,-,-,TRBV19,CASSIGLGDEQFF,TGTGCCAGTAGTATAGGTCTGGGGGATGAGCAGTTCTTC
TRBJ2-3,-,-,TRBV11-3,CASSFRSARDTQYF,TGTGCCAGCAGCTTCAGGTCGGCGCGAGATACGCAGTATTTT
TRBJ2-2,-,-,TRBV7-9,CASSYLTGELFF,TGTGCCAGCAGCTATCTCACCGGGGAGCTGTTTTTT
TRBJ1-1,-,TRBD1,TRBV28,CASSLFPGQTNTEAFF,TGTGCCAGCAGTTTATTCCCGGGACAGACGAACACTGAAGCTTTCTTT
TRBJ2-7,-,-,TRBV29-1,CSILLGEEQYF,TGCAGCATCCTCCTCGGGGAGGAGCAGTACTTC
TRBJ1-2,-,TRBD1,TRBV7-9,CASSHRDRGYYGYTF,TGTGCCAGCAGCCACCGGGACAGGGGGTACTATGGCTACACCTTC
TRBJ1-5,few,-,TRBV19,CASSGEHNQPQHF,TGTGCCAGTAGTGGGGAACACAATCAGCCCCAGCATTTT
TRBJ2-7,-,-,TRBV19,CASSISGDYEQYF,TGTGCCAGTAGTATCTCAGGGGACTACGAGCAGTACTTC
TRBJ1-2,-,TRBD1,TRBV4-2,CASSQPRQGDNGYTF,TGTGCCAGCAGCCAACCAAGACAGGGCGATAATGGCTACACCTTC
TRBJ2-2,-,-,TRBV28,CASSLWSTGELFF,TGTGCCAGCAGTTTATGGAGCACCGGGGAGCTGTTTTTT
TRBJ2-7,-,-,TRBV5-6,CASSSTPPAEQYF,TGTGCCAGCAGCTCGACTCCCCCCGCAGAGCAGTACTTC
TRBJ1-3,few,-,TRBV7-6,CASSTDRGSGNTIYF,TGTGCCAGCAGCACCGACAGAGGCTCTGGAAACACCATATATTTT
TRBJ2-3,-,TRBD2,TRBV28,CASSRTSGTGDTQYF,TGTGCCAGCAGTCGGACTAGCGGGACAGGTGATACGCAGTATTTT
TRBJ2-1,-,-,TRBV5-6,CASSPGTSEQFF,TGTGCCAGCAGCCCAGGGACAAGTGAGCAGTTCTTC
TRBJ1-5,-,-,TRBV7-8,CASSLLETASNQPQHF,TGTGCCAGCAGCTTATTAGAGACAGCTAGCAATCAGCCCCAGCATTTT
TRBJ2-3,-,TRBD2,TRBV11-3,CASSALAGDTDTQYF,TGTGCCAGCAGCGCGCTAGCGGGAGACACAGATACGCAGTATTTT
TRBJ1-2,few,-,TRBV19,CASSTGTTGYTF,TGTGCCAGTAGTACCGGGACGACAGGCTACACCTTC
TRBJ1-2,-,TRBD1,TRBV28,CASSYAWDSTYGYTF,TGTGCCAGCAGTTATGCGTGGGACAGCACCTATGGCTACACCTTC
TRBJ2-1,-,TRBD2,TRBV27,CASSPGTSGRNNEQFF,TGTGCCAGCAGCCCAGGGACTAGCGGGAGGAATAATGAGCAGTTCTTC
TRBJ2-5,-,-,TRBV4-3,CASSQGKGGLETQYF,TGCGCCAGCAGCCAAGGCAAGGGGGGGTTGGAGACCCAGTACTTC
TRBJ2-1,-,-,TRBV6-6,CASSYSGDEQFF,TGTGCCAGCAGTTACTCGGGGGATGAGCAGTTCTTC
TRBJ2-1,once,-,TRBV13,CASRHRGQYNEQFF,TGTGCCAGCAGGCATCGGGGCCAGTACAATGAGCAGTTCTTC
TRBJ1-4,-,-,TRBV4-2,CASSVGGSPTEKLFF,TGTGCCAGCAGCGTCGGCGGGTCCCCTACCGAAAAACTGTTTTTT
TRBJ1-2,once,-,TRBV2,CASSEAQGALYGYTF,TGTGCCAGCAGTGAGGCACAGGGAGCTCTCTATGGCTACACCTTC
TRBJ2-1,-,-,TRBV6-1,CASSGISNEQFF,TGTGCCAGCAGTGGGATAAGCAATGAGCAGTTCTTC
TRBJ2-7,-,TRBD1,TRBV6-1,CASTVRQGYEQYF,TGTGCCAGCACCGTCCGACAGGGCTACGAGCAGTACTTC
TRBJ1-2,-,-,TRBV7-9,CASSLAGPNGYTF,TGTGCCAGCAGCTTAGCAGGGCCTAATGGCTACACCTTC
TRBJ2-1,-,TRBD2,TRBV29-1,CSVVSGGLLAEQFF,TGCAGCGTTGTATCGGGAGGGCTTTTGGCTGAGCAGTTCTTC
TRBJ1-2,-,-,TRBV21-1,CASSKNPRIANYGYTF,TGTGCCAGCAGCAAAAACCCGCGGATCGCTAACTATGGCTACACCTTC